The clone carrying this T cell receptor (beta chain) was recorded once. The antigen remains unidentified. Given a much more abundant clone one base away, this may be a read error. A patient was excluded if there was uncontrolled infection, other autoimmune disease, pregnancy or lactation. The data derive from a study of T cells in Graves' hyperthyroidism and ophthalmopathy. The CDR3 is 14 amino acids. Germline-derived CDR1 and CDR2 are LGHNT and FRNRAP. Trimming left V 0 bases short and J 3 bases short, with 9 bases between. Findings of the study overall: Most expanded thyroid clonotypes above 0.001 recurred in blood. Through a model of 13 V-J features, ophthalmopathy was separated from stable hyperthyroidism.

TCR beta CDR3 sequences were amplified from RNA transcripts. With the HTBI primer set, the TCR CDR3 went through a first round of RT-PCR. TCRdb re-derived calls from the multiplex PCR reads in MiXCR, one entry per CDR3 protein. The sample has about 570,000 distinct CDR3 sequences; 40% to 55% are singletons. This sequence originates from an adult woman with Graves' disease, either hyperthyroidism or ophthalmopathy (not recorded which). V and J are TRBV12-5 and TRBJ2-7; no clear D. Source material: peripheral blood or thyroid tissue (not recorded which). The CDR3 DNA is TGTGCTAGTGGTTTGGTAACCACCAGCTACGAGCAGTACTTC. This translates into CASGLVTTSYEQYF.